This entry features one T cell receptor (beta chain) sequence. Trimming removed 7 bases from V and 1 base from J, with 25 bases in between. CDR1 is SNHLY, CDR2 FYNNEI, per germline. CDR3 length: 18 residues. The entry originates in a study of technical replicates of blood from a few donors. Sequencing was performed with immunoSEQ multiplex PCR; in TCRdb, only in-frame clones are kept and a portion is missing. The data show under 85,000 clones, with 85% to 95% seen just once and roughly 0.25% held by the top ten. The TCR comes from a human donor in good health. The chain combines TRBV2 with TRBJ1-2, with D possibly TRBD1 on 5 matching bases. Sequenced material: T cells isolated from PBMCs. The CDR3 DNA follows: TGTGCCAGCATCTCCGACAAGGACAACCGTTACCTTAACTATGGCTACACCTTC. It is translated as CASISDKDNRYLNYGYTF.